The source of this T cell receptor beta chain is a study of radiotherapy plus CTLA-4 blockade in lung cancer. This clone appeared many times. The CDR3 covers 15 residues. V shed 0 bases and J shed 1 base, with 8 bases lying between them. Per germline, CDR1 SGHDT and CDR2 YYEEEE. The table came from immunoSEQ multiplex PCR; TCRdb's copy has only in-frame clones and leaves some out. Here the sample spans about 84,000 clones, approximately 75% being singletons. This chain connects TRBV5-6 to TRBJ2-1; perhaps TRBD2 as D (5 bases). The sequencing used peripheral blood, collected from a patient treated with radiotherapy plus ipilimumab. This receptor was identified in a human donor with non-small cell lung cancer that progressed on radiotherapy plus ipilimumab. This chain's CDR3 is CASSLERNSYNEQFF. CDR3 coding DNA: TGTGCCAGCAGCTTGGAGCGGAATTCCTACAATGAGCAGTTCTTC.